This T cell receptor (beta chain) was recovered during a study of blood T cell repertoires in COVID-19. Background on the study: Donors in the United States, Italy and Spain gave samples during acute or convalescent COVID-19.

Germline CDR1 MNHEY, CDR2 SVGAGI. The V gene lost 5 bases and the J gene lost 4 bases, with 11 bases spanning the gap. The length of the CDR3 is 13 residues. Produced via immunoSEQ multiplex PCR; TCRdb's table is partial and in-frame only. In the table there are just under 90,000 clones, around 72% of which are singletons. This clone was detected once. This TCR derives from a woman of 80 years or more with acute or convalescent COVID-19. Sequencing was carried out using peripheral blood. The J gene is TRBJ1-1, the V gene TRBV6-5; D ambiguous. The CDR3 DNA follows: TGTGCCAGCAGTCGGGAATTGGGCACTGAAGCTTTCTTT. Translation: CASSRELGTEAFF.